Described below is a single TCR beta chain sequence and its context. Its antigen is not known. This sample is part of a study of T cell responses to AZD1222 COVID-19 vaccine. General study findings and limits: Spike regions recognized by vaccine-associated CD4 TCRs spanned the protein, led by 160-218 and 743-854.

Only in-frame clones appear in the TCRdb table, and some are missing; sequencing was by immunoSEQ multiplex PCR. The table records about 130,000 clones, 89% of them present only once. The CDR3 is 15 residues long. Germline V gene data show CDR1 as SGHRS and CDR2 as YFSETQ. V was clipped by 0 bases and J by 0 bases; unmatched bases: 0. This receptor was obtained from an adult in good health. Sequencing used peripheral blood, obtained on day 0 of AZD1222 vaccination. The chain joins TRBV5-1 to TRBJ2-3, with 8 bases lining up with TRBD2. CDR3 amino acids: CASSLGGGSTDTQYF. The CDR3 bases are TGCGCCAGCAGCTTGGGCGGGGGGAGCACAGATACGCAGTATTTT.